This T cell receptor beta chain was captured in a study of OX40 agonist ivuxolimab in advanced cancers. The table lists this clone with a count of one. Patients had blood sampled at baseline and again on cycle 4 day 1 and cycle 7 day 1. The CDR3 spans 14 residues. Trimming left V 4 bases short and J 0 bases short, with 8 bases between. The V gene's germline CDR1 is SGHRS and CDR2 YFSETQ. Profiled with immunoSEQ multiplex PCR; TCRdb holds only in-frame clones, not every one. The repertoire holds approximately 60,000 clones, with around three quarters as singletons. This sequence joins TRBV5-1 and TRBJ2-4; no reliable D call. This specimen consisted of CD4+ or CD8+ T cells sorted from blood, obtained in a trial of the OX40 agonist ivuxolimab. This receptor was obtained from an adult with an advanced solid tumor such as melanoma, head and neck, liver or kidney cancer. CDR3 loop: CASSSGLAKNIQYF. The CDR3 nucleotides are TGCGCCAGCAGCAGTGGTCTAGCCAAAAACATTCAGTACTTC.